Listed below are T cell receptor beta chains from one sample, sequenced in a study of blood T cell repertoires in COVID-19. Libraries were prepared by immunoSEQ multiplex PCR; TCRdb keeps only in-frame clonotypes and omits some of them. The sample gives approximately 250,000 clones, 70% to 90% of which show up once; more than 0.95% is in the top ten. The specimen was PBMCs or T cells enriched from blood (not recorded which). The receptor source for this set is a woman between 35 and 50 years old with acute COVID-19. The CDR3 runs from the conserved cysteine through the conserved F or W. Fields, in order: J gene, D gene, clone size, V gene, CDR3 DNA, CDR3 protein. A D gene is named only where the DNA matches it firmly. The size entry is marked missing in some rows and otherwise reads once, few, many or a size class.

TRBJ1-4 | NA | NA | TRBV19 | TGTGCCAGTAGTATCTCGAGGGTTCTAAATGAAAAACTGTTTTTT | CASSISRVLNEKLFF
TRBJ1-2 | NA | NA | TRBV7-8 | TGTGCCAGCAGCTTAGATCCGTCCCGTGGCTACACCTTC | CASSLDPSRGYTF
TRBJ1-1 | NA | NA | TRBV5-6 | TGTGCCAGCAGCTACCGGGTTAATGAAGCTTTCTTT | CASSYRVNEAFF
TRBJ1-2 | TRBD1 | NA | TRBV2 | TGTGCCAGCAGGGGACAGGGTAACTATGGCTACACCTTC | CASRGQGNYGYTF
TRBJ2-5 | TRBD1 | NA | TRBV5-1 | TGCGCCAGCAGCTGGACAGGGGCGACGACCCTCGGGGAGACCCAGTACTTC | CASSWTGATTLGETQYF
TRBJ2-2 | NA | NA | TRBV24-1 | TGTGCCACCAGTGATTTAGACAGAATTACCGGGGAGCTGTTTTTT | CATSDLDRITGELFF
TRBJ2-2 | TRBD2 | NA | TRBV14 | TGTGCCAGCAGCCAATTTGATGGACTAGCGGGAGCGAACACCGGGGAGCTGTTTTTT | CASSQFDGLAGANTGELFF
TRBJ1-3 | NA | NA | TRBV7-9 | TGTGCCAGCAGCTTAAGCGGGAGCCGCTCTGGAAACACCATATATTTT | CASSLSGSRSGNTIYF
TRBJ1-1 | NA | NA | TRBV19 | TGTGCCAGTAGTCTTTTTGAGGGCACTGAAGCTTTCTTT | CASSLFEGTEAFF
TRBJ2-7 | NA | NA | TRBV10-3 | TGTGCCATCAGGGCCGGAGGGGACTACGAGCAGTACTTC | CAIRAGGDYEQYF
TRBJ1-2 | NA | NA | TRBV3-1/TRBV3-2 | TGTGCCAGCCGTCTAAAACCAGGGGCCATACATCCCTTGGACTATGGCTACACCTTC | CASRLKPGAIHPLDYGYTF
TRBJ1-2 | NA | NA | TRBV7-9 | TGTGCCAGCAGCTTAGGGAATGGGGGACTGAGCTACACCTTC | CASSLGNGGLSYTF
TRBJ2-1 | NA | NA | TRBV27 | TGTGCCAGCAAAGGGAGTGGGGATGACAATGAGCAGTTCTTC | CASKGSGDDNEQFF
TRBJ2-6 | NA | NA | TRBV19 | TGTGCCAGTAGTATGGTGGCGGAATCCCACTCTGGGGCCAACGTCCTGACTTTC | CASSMVAESHSGANVLTF
TRBJ2-3 | TRBD2 | NA | TRBV4-1 | TGCGCCAGCAGGACGTTTAGCGGGAGTGCCGATACGCAGTATTTT | CASRTFSGSADTQYF
TRBJ2-7 | TRBD2 | NA | TRBV27 | TGTGCCAGCAGTTTAACTTCGGGACTAGCGGGAGGGCCCTCCTACGAGCAGTACTTC | CASSLTSGLAGGPSYEQYF
TRBJ2-1 | TRBD2 | NA | TRBV7-2 | TGTGCCAGCAGCTTATATGGCGGGAGGAGCCCCTTGGGTGAGCAGTTCTTC | CASSLYGGRSPLGEQFF
TRBJ2-1 | NA | NA | TRBV7-6 | TGTGCCAGCAGCCCTCTCTTTAGCTCCTACAATGAGCAGTTCTTC | CASSPLFSSYNEQFF
TRBJ1-2 | NA | NA | TRBV30 | TGTGCCTGGAGTGTACTCAGGGGACGGGGTGGCTACACCTTC | CAWSVLRGRGGYTF
TRBJ1-1 | TRBD1 | NA | TRBV7-2 | TGTGCCAGCAGCGAGACGACAGGGCGGAACACTGAAGCTTTCTTT | CASSETTGRNTEAFF
TRBJ2-1 | TRBD2 | NA | TRBV5-1 | TGCGCCAGCAGCTTGGCTAGCGGGTCGGATGAGCAGTTCTTC | CASSLASGSDEQFF
TRBJ1-5 | NA | NA | TRBV6-5 | TGTGCCAGCACCCCGAGGGAGGGACAGCCCCAGCATTTT | CASTPREGQPQHF
TRBJ1-6 | NA | NA | TRBV30 | TGTGCCTGGACCGCGAGCCGACAGAATTCACCCCTCCACTTT | CAWTASRQNSPLHF
TRBJ2-1 | NA | NA | TRBV24-1 | TGTGCCACCAGTGATTTTAGGAGCGACAATGAGCAGTTCTTC | CATSDFRSDNEQFF
TRBJ1-1 | TRBD1 | NA | TRBV7-8 | TGTGCCAGCAGCCTACAACAGGGGGCGTACACTGAAGCTTTCTTT | CASSLQQGAYTEAFF
TRBJ1-4 | TRBD1 | NA | TRBV5-1 | TGCGCCAGCAGCCATAGCAGGGGGCGCGTTGAAAAACTGTTTTTT | CASSHSRGRVEKLFF
TRBJ1-2 | TRBD1 | NA | TRBV7-9 | TGTGCCAGCAGCTTAGTTAACAGGGGGCTCTATGGCTACACCTTC | CASSLVNRGLYGYTF
TRBJ1-2 | TRBD1 | NA | TRBV19 | TGTGCCAGGAGACGGACAGGGGGCCTTGGCTACACCTTC | CARRRTGGLGYTF
TRBJ1-2 | NA | NA | TRBV27 | TGTGCCAGCAGTTTAACAGGGAACGACTATGGCTACACCTTC | CASSLTGNDYGYTF
TRBJ1-1 | NA | NA | TRBV9 | TGTGCCAGCAGCCCTAAGGGGGTAGGGACTGAAGCTTTCTTT | CASSPKGVGTEAFF
TRBJ1-2 | NA | once | TRBV7-9 | TGTGCCAGCAACGGTAGACCGGTCGGAGGCCGAGGGAACTATGGCTACACCTTC | CASNGRPVGGRGNYGYTF
TRBJ2-2 | TRBD2 | NA | TRBV19 | TGTGCCAGTAGTCCGACCGGGGGGACGGTCGGGGAGCTGTTTTTT | CASSPTGGTVGELFF
TRBJ2-3 | TRBD2 | once | TRBV7-8 | TGTGCCAGCAGCGCAAGGACTAGCGGCACAGATACGCAGTATTTT | CASSARTSGTDTQYF
TRBJ1-1 | NA | NA | TRBV29-1 | TGCAGCGTTGATCGTGGGCAGGGCACTGAAGCTTTCTTT | CSVDRGQGTEAFF
TRBJ2-1 | TRBD1 | NA | TRBV27 | TGTGCCAGCAGTTTAGGCAGGGGGCAGGTTGAGCAGTTCTTC | CASSLGRGQVEQFF
TRBJ1-5 | TRBD1 | NA | TRBV28 | TGTGCCAGCAGTTTAGGACAGGGCGATCAGCCCCAGCATTTT | CASSLGQGDQPQHF
TRBJ1-2 | TRBD1 | NA | TRBV19 | TGTGCCAGTAGTACAGGGGGCGGCTACACCTTC | CASSTGGGYTF
TRBJ1-5 | TRBD1 | NA | TRBV28 | TGTGCCAGCAGTTTAGTTTGGGGACAGGTAAATAGCAATCAGCCCCAGCATTTT | CASSLVWGQVNSNQPQHF
TRBJ2-3 | NA | NA | TRBV19 | TGTGCCAGTAGCAAAGGACAGCCTAGCACAGATACGCAGTATTTT | CASSKGQPSTDTQYF
TRBJ1-1 | TRBD1 | NA | TRBV6-1 | TGTGCCAGCAGTGACCAAGGGACAGGGGCGAGGGCTTTCTTT | CASSDQGTGARAFF
TRBJ2-1 | NA | NA | TRBV27 | TGTGCCAGCAGTTTATCCCAGACACCTGTGGATGAGCAGTTCTTC | CASSLSQTPVDEQFF
TRBJ1-5 | NA | NA | TRBV6-5 | TGTGCCAGCAGTTACTTGGGGGGGCAGCCCCAGCATTTT | CASSYLGGQPQHF
TRBJ1-2 | NA | NA | TRBV10-3 | TGTGCCACCCGGCTGGCCACGGGTAACTATGGCTACACCTTC | CATRLATGNYGYTF
TRBJ1-6 | NA | NA | TRBV9 | TGTGCCAGCAGCGTAGAGGGGAATTCACCCCTCCACTTT | CASSVEGNSPLHF
TRBJ2-1 | NA | few | TRBV12-3/TRBV12-4 | TGTGCCAGCAGTCCCTCCCTATACAATGAGCAGTTCTTC | CASSPSLYNEQFF
TRBJ1-2 | NA | NA | TRBV10-3 | TGTGCCATCAGTGAGACCCCCCCAGGCGGGGGGTATTACTATGGCTACACCTTC | CAISETPPGGGYYYGYTF
TRBJ1-4 | NA | many | TRBV19 | TGTGCCAGTAGTAACCCGCAGGCCCGACCAAATGAAAAACTGTTTTTT | CASSNPQARPNEKLFF
TRBJ1-2 | NA | NA | TRBV30 | TGTGCCTGGAGCATAGGGGGAGCCTATGGCTACACCTTC | CAWSIGGAYGYTF
TRBJ1-4 | NA | NA | TRBV7-2 | TGTGCCAGCAGCTTGCACTCAGGATCAACTAATGAAAAACTGTTTTTT | CASSLHSGSTNEKLFF
TRBJ1-3 | TRBD1 | NA | TRBV7-6 | TGTGCCAGCAGCTTAGAGACCCCCGGGACAGGGGCGAGCTCTGGAAACACCATATATTTT | CASSLETPGTGASSGNTIYF
TRBJ1-6 | NA | NA | TRBV15 | TGTGCCACCAGCAGAGTATCCTCCTATAATTCACCCCTCCACTTT | CATSRVSSYNSPLHF
TRBJ1-1 | NA | NA | TRBV3-1/TRBV3-2 | TGTGCCAGCAGTCCGGACACCTATGAAGCTTTCTTT | CASSPDTYEAFF
TRBJ1-1 | NA | NA | TRBV25-1 | TGTGCCAGCACCCCCACCAAGGACACACCAGAAGCTTTCTTT | CASTPTKDTPEAFF